This T cell receptor (beta chain) was recovered during a study of CD8+CD57+ T cells in acquired aplastic anemia. The authors sequenced patients whose flow cytometry had shown CD8+CD57+ cell expansion. This clonotype was counted many times. The CDR3 sequence is 17 residues long. In germline, CDR1 is DFQATT, CDR2 SNEGSKA (reference sequence). Trimming cost V 0 bases and J 6 bases, with 20 bases left between them. CDR3 and TCR beta VDJ profiling relied on genomic DNA as the template. TCRdb itself ran the reads through MiXCR, one entry per CDR3 protein. The sample has 200,000 to 250,000 distinct CDR3 sequences; under 50% are singletons.

The chain links TRBV20-1 to TRBJ2-2; D might be TRBD1 (5 bases). The source material was sorted CD4+, CD8+, or CD8+CD57+ T cells (not recorded which) from PBMCs. This receptor was taken from a human donor with aplastic anemia. DNA for the CDR3: TGCAGTGCTAGAGATGAAACGTGGGGCCCTTCGCCCGGGGAGCTGTTTTTT. Its protein product is CSARDETWGPSPGELFF.